What follows is one TCR beta chain and its context. The source of the sample is a study of blood T cell repertoires in COVID-19. Study-wide background: Italy, Spain and the United States were the sources of the convalescent and acute COVID-19 samples. T cells, B-cell-depleted T cells, or PBMCs supplied cDNA or gDNA.

Original data processing: How many nucleated cells were present was estimated from reference gene primer amplification. Sequencing was performed with immunoSEQ multiplex PCR; in TCRdb, only in-frame clones are kept and a portion is missing. Clonal size and the V and J genes are those of that table, whereas D and trimming came from the DNA. The sample includes roughly 140,000 clones, 84% seen only once; the top ten take more than 2%. Germline CDR1 is LGHDT and CDR2 is YNNKEL (reference sequence). This CDR3 spans 15 amino acids. J gave up 2 bases and V 5 bases, and 3 bases lay outside the gene matches.

This receptor was taken from a man between 70 and 80 years old with acute or convalescent COVID-19. The source material was peripheral blood. This chain links TRBV3-1 (or the pseudogene TRBV3-2) with TRBJ2-3; 11 bases match TRBD2. In DNA, the CDR3 is TGTGCCAGCAGCAGACTAGCGGGGACCACAGATACGCAGTATTTT. This sequence encodes CASSRLAGTTDTQYF.